Following are 29 T cell receptor beta chains from one sample sequenced in a study of OX40 agonist ivuxolimab in advanced cancers. Generated by immunoSEQ multiplex PCR, the TCRdb table keeps only in-frame clones and is missing some. This table holds 35,000 to 50,000 clones, 86% found once. The sample in question was CD4+ or CD8+ T cells sorted from blood, obtained in a trial of the OX40 agonist ivuxolimab. Source of these receptors: an adult with an advanced solid tumor such as melanoma, head and neck, liver or kidney cancer.

The V and J genes are TRBV6-1 and TRBJ1-2; D may be TRBD1 (5 bases). With 10 bases removed from V and 4 bases from J, the gap between germline ends came to 16 bases. Per germline, CDR1 MNHNS and CDR2 SASEGT. The CDR3 extends over 13 amino acids. The CDR3 coding sequence is TGTGCCACCGAGAGGCGGGGGATCTATGGCTACACCTTC. It codes for CATERRGIYGYTF.

The chain carries TRBV10-2 and TRBJ2-7; TRBD1 might be the D (6 bases). The CDR3 has 13 amino acids. Trimming left V 5 bases short and J 1 base short, with 9 bases between. The V gene's germline CDR1 is WSHSY and CDR2 SAAADI. CDR3 in amino acids: CASSPDSSYEQYV. CDR3 DNA sequence: TGCGCCAGCAGTCCGGACAGTTCCTACGAGCAGTACGTC.

This clone occurred many times. The gene calls are TRBV28 and TRBJ1-3; D ambiguous. The V gene lost 6 bases and the J gene lost 0 bases, with 12 bases spanning the gap. The germline CDR1 and CDR2 sequences are MDHEN and SYDVKM. The CDR3 is 15 residues long. CDR3 nucleotide sequence: TGTGCCAGCAGGTTAGGTGGGTTCTCTGGAAACACCATATATTTT. This codes for CASRLGGFSGNTIYF.

CDR3 bases: TGTGCCAGCAGTGGGCAATGGTCCTACGAGCAGTACGTC. It translates to CASSGQWSYEQYV. V gene TRBV6-1 combines with J gene TRBJ2-7; D is ambiguous. Germline CDR1 is MNHNS and CDR2 is SASEGT. This CDR3 spans 13 amino acids. V lost 4 bases and J 1 base, leaving 8 bases between the germline ends.

This chain connects TRBV11-3 to TRBJ2-1; TRBD2 matches at 12 bases. The ends lost 4 bases at V and 0 bases at J; junction bases unmatched: 4. Germline V lookup: CDR1 SGHNT, CDR2 YENEEA. This CDR3 has 17 amino acids. The CDR3 bases are TGTGCCAGCAGCTCGACTAGCGGGGGAAGCTCCTACAATGAGCAGTTCTTC. Translating gives CASSSTSGGSSYNEQFF.

The genes are TRBV28 and TRBJ1-1, with TRBD1 matching 7 bases. Germline CDR1 reads MDHEN; CDR2 reads SYDVKM. Trimming took 8 bases from V and 7 from J; bases not matched to a gene: 1. This CDR3 spans 10 amino acids. The DNA of the CDR3 is TGTGCCAGCCGGGACAGTGAAGCTTTCTTT. It codes for CASRDSEAFF.

The rearrangement links TRBV7-9 to TRBJ1-2; 8 bases fit TRBD1. V lost 5 bases to trimming and J lost 0 bases; unmatched junction nucleotides: 11. The CDR3 has 17 amino acids. Germline assignment: CDR1 SEHNR and CDR2 FQNEAQ (reference sequence). This CDR3 is CASSRSWDRRSNYGYTF. The CDR3 DNA follows: TGTGCCAGCAGCCGCTCCTGGGACAGGCGTTCTAACTATGGCTACACCTTC.

Of note for this clone: This sample also contains other DNA sequences that code for the same CDR3. This chain uses TRBV28 with TRBJ1-2, with D unclear. Trimming cost V 6 bases and J 7 bases, with 12 bases left between them. CDR1 MDHEN and CDR2 SYDVKM come from the germline V gene. The CDR3 length is 12 residues. Here the CDR3 DNA reads TGTGCCAGCAGCCCCGGGCCCGGTGGCTACACCTTC. This encodes CASSPGPGGYTF.

The CDR3 spells CAISEPGSYEQYV. DNA for the CDR3: TGTGCCATCAGTGAGCCGGGGTCCTACGAGCAGTACGTC. The chain uses TRBV10-3 and TRBJ2-7, with D possibly TRBD2 on 5 matching bases. V lost 2 bases to trimming and J lost 1 base, with 6 bases between them. Germline V gives CDR1 ENHRY, CDR2 SYGVKD. This CDR3 is 13 amino acids long.

The V call is TRBV27, the J call TRBJ2-7, with D tentatively TRBD2 (5 bases). Per germline, CDR1 MNHEY and CDR2 SMNVEV (reference sequence). The V and J ends lost 1 base and 3 bases respectively, with 16 bases between them. This CDR3 has 16 residues. The CDR3 nucleotides read TGTGCCAGCAGTTTATTTATTAGCGCCGGTCGCTACGAGCAGTACTTC. Protein: CASSLFISAGRYEQYF.

The chain carries TRBV7-8 and TRBJ1-5; 9 bases line up with TRBD1. Germline CDR1 and CDR2: SGHVS and FQNEAQ. This CDR3 has 17 amino acids. J was trimmed by 3 bases and V by 5 bases; bases with no gene match: 11. The CDR3 DNA sequence: TGTGCCAGCAGCCTAGGTAGGACAGGGGAGGTCAATCAGCCCCAGCATTTT. This encodes CASSLGRTGEVNQPQHF.

The chain employs TRBV7-7 and TRBJ2-5; perhaps TRBD1 as D (6 bases). This CDR3 spans 16 amino acids. CDR1 is SSHAT, CDR2 FNYEAQ, per germline (reference sequence). Trimming cost V 2 bases and J 2 bases, with 15 bases left between them. CDR3 DNA: TGTGCCAGCAGCTTAATCCCAGGGGCCCTTCAAGAGACCCAGTACTTC. Its protein product is CASSLIPGALQETQYF.

This clone qualifies as medium-sized. The genes are TRBV14 and TRBJ1-1; 9 positions match TRBD1. This CDR3 region has 15 residues. In germline, CDR1 is SGHDN, CDR2 FVKESK. The V gene end was trimmed by 4 bases and the J gene end by 3 bases; junction bases not matched to a gene: 6. The CDR3 here is CASSLTTGGYTEAFF. As DNA, the CDR3 is TGTGCCAGCAGCCTCACGACAGGGGGGTACACTGAAGCTTTCTTT.

The gene calls are TRBV4-1 and TRBJ2-7; perhaps TRBD1 as D (6 bases). V lost 4 bases and J lost 0, with 13 bases in between. Germline CDR1 reads MGHRA; CDR2 reads YSYEKL. The CDR3 has 15 residues. The CDR3 protein is CASSLSAGDSYEQYV. The CDR3, as DNA: TGCGCCAGCAGCCTAAGCGCAGGGGACTCCTACGAGCAGTACGTC.

The chain links TRBV27 to TRBJ1-1, with D perhaps matching TRBD1 (6 bases). Per germline, CDR1 MNHEY and CDR2 SMNVEV (reference sequence). The V gene lost 6 bases and the J gene lost 2 bases, with 13 bases spanning the gap. CDR3 size: 14 residues. Here the CDR3 reads CASSLWGANTEAFF. CDR3 DNA: TGTGCCAGCAGCCTGTGGGGGGCAAACACTGAAGCTTTCTTT.

The rearrangement uses TRBV4-1 and TRBJ1-5; 7 nucleotides agree with TRBD1. The V gene's germline CDR1 is MGHRA and CDR2 YSYEKL. The CDR3 extends over 13 amino acids. The V gene end was trimmed by 5 bases and the J gene end by 2 bases; junction bases not matched to a gene: 0. CDR3 residues: CASSTGGNQPQHF. CDR3 bases: TGCGCCAGCAGCACAGGGGGCAATCAGCCCCAGCATTTT.

The table lists this clone with a few counts. The genes are TRBV11-2 and TRBJ1-6, with D maybe TRBD1 (5 bases). The CDR3 runs 16 residues. Trimming pared 0 bases from V and 3 bases from J, leaving 9 bases between. Germline loops: CDR1 SGHAT, CDR2 FQNNGV. The CDR3 sequence is CASSLDRQLYNSPLHF. Here the CDR3 DNA reads TGTGCCAGCAGCTTAGATCGACAGCTCTATAATTCACCCCTCCACTTT.

This sequence joins TRBV4-1 and TRBJ2-3; D unresolved. This CDR3 spans 15 amino acids. CDR1 is MGHRA, CDR2 YSYEKL, per germline. Trimming cost V 4 bases and J 5 bases, with 16 bases left between them. CDR3 DNA: TGCGCCAGCAGCCCTCCCAACCCCGAGGTAGATACGCAGTATTTT. This gives the protein CASSPPNPEVDTQYF.

The chain has TRBV5-4 and TRBJ2-1; D gene uncertain. Germline assignment: CDR1 SGHNT and CDR2 YYREEE (reference sequence). Trimming took off 1 base at V and 8 bases at J, with 7 bases between the two ends. The CDR3 has 12 residues. The CDR3 region has the DNA TGTGCCAGCAGCTTGCGTCCCGATGAGCAGTTCTTC. Translated, it gives CASSLRPDEQFF.

This chain joins TRBV6-6 and TRBJ1-1; D might be TRBD1 (5 bases). The germline V and J ends were trimmed by 2 bases and 4 bases, with 14 bases remaining between them. Per germline, CDR1 MNHNY and CDR2 SVGAGI (reference sequence). The CDR3 length is 15 residues. The CDR3 bases are TGTGCCAGCAGTTACCCTATGGGGACGATCACTGAAGCTTTCTTT. This encodes CASSYPMGTITEAFF.

The genes are TRBV6-5 and TRBJ2-7; TRBD2 matches 12 bases. There are 15 residues in the CDR3. The V segment lost 5 bases and the J segment 2 bases; nucleotides outside the gene matches: 4. CDR1 is MNHEY and CDR2 is SVGAGI in the germline V gene. The CDR3 bases are TGTGCCAGCAGTCTAGCGGGAGGGGGACCCTACGAGCAGTACTTC. Protein product: CASSLAGGGPYEQYF.

This sequence joins TRBV5-1 and TRBJ2-7; D gene unclear. CDR1 is SGHRS and CDR2 is YFSETQ in the germline V gene. The CDR3 runs 13 residues. Trimming cost V 3 bases and J 1 base, with 8 bases left between them. The CDR3 DNA sequence: TGCGCCAGCAGCTGGGGTCCATCCTACGAGCAGTACTTC. Translation: CASSWGPSYEQYF.

This sequence joins TRBV7-2 and TRBJ2-7; no firm D call. The CDR3 spans 17 residues. Germline loops: CDR1 SGHTA, CDR2 FQGNSA. Trimming left V 1 base short and J 4 bases short, with 20 bases between. CDR3 sequence (DNA): TGTGCCAGCAGCTTAGAGCGCGGTGACGGTGACCAATACGAGCAGTACTTC. It encodes CASSLERGDGDQYEQYF.

J is TRBJ2-3 and V is TRBV7-9; TRBD1 matches at 10 bases. V dropped 7 bases and J dropped 4; count of bases not matched to a gene: 5. CDR3 length: 14 amino acids. CDR1 is SEHNR and CDR2 is FQNEAQ in the germline V gene (reference sequence). The CDR3 loop is CASTGTGAPDTQYF. For the CDR3, the DNA is TGTGCCAGCACCGGGACAGGGGCCCCAGATACGCAGTATTTT. Combining the CDR3 with reference TRBV7-9 and TRBJ2-3 gives the whole variable domain DTGVSQNPRHKITKRGQNVTFRCDPISEHNRLYWYRQTLGQGPEFLTYFQNEAQLEKSRLLSDRFSAERPKGSFSTLEIQRTEQGDSAMYLCASTGTGAPDTQYFGPGTRLTVL.

The J gene is TRBJ1-1, the V gene TRBV25-1; no firm D call. CDR1 and CDR2 from the germline V gene are MGHDK and SYGVNS. Trimming left V 4 bases short and J 5 bases short, with 5 bases between. The CDR3 extends over 11 amino acids. CDR3 DNA: TGTGCCAGCAGTGTCTGGACTGAAGCTTTCTTT. Residues: CASSVWTEAFF.

The chain carries TRBV15 and TRBJ2-3; weak D call: TRBD2 (6 bases). V lost 5 bases and J 1 base, leaving 13 bases between the germline ends. Germline loops: CDR1 LNHNV, CDR2 YYDKDF (reference sequence). CDR3 length: 15 residues. CDR3 DNA: TGTGCCACCAGCCTCAATAGCGGCGGCACAGATACGCAGTATTTT. It encodes CATSLNSGGTDTQYF.

The CDR3 is CASREGGAYNEQFF. DNA for the CDR3: TGTGCCAGCAGGGAAGGGGGCGCCTACAATGAGCAGTTCTTC. The chain couples TRBV28 to TRBJ2-1; TRBD1 agrees at 7 bases. The ends lost 6 bases at V and 2 bases at J; junction bases unmatched: 4. This CDR3 is 14 amino acids long. Germline CDR1 is MDHEN and CDR2 is SYDVKM. The full variable domain, rest sourced from reference TRBV28 and TRBJ2-1, is DVKVTQSSRYLVKRTGEKVFLECVQDMDHENMFWYRQDPGLGLRLIYFSYDVKMKEKGDIPEGYSVSREKKERFSLILESASTNQTSMYLCASREGGAYNEQFFGPGTRLTVL.

V usage is TRBV11-2 and J usage is TRBJ2-1; a weak D match, TRBD2 (6 bases). The CDR3 is made up of 15 amino acids. Germline V gene data show CDR1 as SGHAT and CDR2 as FQNNGV. V lost 0 bases and J 9 bases, leaving 15 bases between the germline ends. This CDR3 reads CASSLERGTWGEQFF. The DNA for the CDR3 is TGTGCCAGCAGCTTAGAGAGAGGGACTTGGGGTGAGCAGTTCTTC.

The genes are TRBV6-5 and TRBJ2-3; D unresolved. Trimming stripped 2 bases from V and 6 bases from J, with 12 bases between. CDR3 length equals 14 residues. The V gene's germline CDR1 is MNHEY and CDR2 SVGAGI. For the CDR3, the DNA is TGTGCCAGCAGTTACGGGCAGGCGGAGGATACGCAGTATTTT. Its translation is CASSYGQAEDTQYF.